This T cell receptor beta chain was recovered during a study of cytomegalovirus exposure and HLA in healthy donors. General observations from the study: An assumption of roughly uniform sequencing depth across donors underlay the presence/absence analyses.

This clone was counted a few times. Its specificity is unknown. The PCR contained 60 Vbeta and 13 Jbeta primers. Profiling relied on immunoSEQ multiplex PCR, and the TCRdb table lists in-frame clones only, not all of them. The data contain 170,000 or so clones, 80% of them singletons. Germline V gene data show CDR1 as LGHNT and CDR2 as FRNRAP. J was trimmed by 4 bases and V by 2 bases; bases with no gene match: 11. The CDR3 is made up of 17 amino acids. The specimen sequenced was PBMCs. This chain links TRBV12-5 with TRBJ1-2; 9 positions match TRBD1. The sequence was collected from a boy aged 5-17 years in good health and CMV-seronegative. CDR3 DNA sequence: TGTGCTAGTGGTTTGCCGGACCCGGGACAGGGTTTCTATGGCTACACCTTC. As protein: CASGLPDPGQGFYGYTF.